The sequence of this T cell receptor beta chain was determined in a study of cytomegalovirus exposure and HLA in healthy donors (dated by TCRdb to 2016 to 2017). About the study as a whole: An earlier analysis of several hundred of the donors reported approximately 300 Gb of sequence data and 117 million unique TCR beta sequences obtained from roughly 170 million T cells. A later analysis re-examined previously published TCR beta repertoires from 500 to 700 donors and added high-resolution HLA genotyping to investigate patterns of TCR occurrence. In a later genetic analysis, genome-wide SNP genotypes for about three fifths of the roughly 670 donors were used, and that subset was treated as a discovery cohort. Of the approximately 400 genotyped donors, approximately 81% were placed in the genetic ancestry cluster associated with self-reported Caucasian donors. Class I and class II HLA loci were covered by the typing at four-digit resolution. To predict cytomegalovirus infection status, the study brought together high-throughput TCR immunosequencing, statistical association of individual TCRs with disease status, and machine learning. In the later analysis, no new phenotypic data were used to find candidate immune exposures; instead, reliance was placed on TCR beta sequences and their occurrence across donors. Roughly five DR-DQ haplotypes were treated as single units for association and clustering because of strong linkage in the cohort. The study used immunosequencing to profile the T cell repertoires of approximately 640 subjects and linked those repertoires to cytomegalovirus serostatus. The study aimed to test whether signatures of past pathogen exposure could be identified by cataloging public T cell receptors. To decide whether each TCR beta V gene segment behaved as functional or pseudogenic, an earlier analysis of nearly 600 of the donors relied on high-throughput TCR beta sequencing. Besides the first cohort of roughly 700 subjects, a separate validation cohort made up of over 100 different subjects was used. Among 398 genotyped donors of the cohort, an average of around 240,000 unique TCR beta nucleotide sequences were sequenced per donor, roughly 20% of them non-productive. Donor age, sex, ethnicity and CMV serostatus were compiled alongside the repertoire data. An early release that covered fewer than 750 HLA-typed donors contained approximately 320 gigabases of sequencing data and approximately 85 million unique TCR sequences. The number of typed donors differed by locus: roughly 629-630 for A, B, C, DRB1 and DQB1; some 500 for DQA1; about 600 for DPA1; and 450 to 480 for DPB1. Every repertoire in the discovery cohort had been generated on one and the same sequencing platform. Overall results and qualifications from the work: In the study, 150 to 200 TCR beta chains were listed as associated with cytomegalovirus. Most TCR sequences were seen in very few donors, while some public TCRs were found in many individuals. Because some donors lacked HLA typing at each locus, the association tests relied only on the typed subset. The earlier analysis of 587 of the donors excluded approximately 17 rarely observed V segments, including chromosome 9 orphons, because counts were too low. The authors suggested that the approach could potentially be generalized to other disease states and immunological phenotypes. In a later analysis, around 17,000 TCR beta sequences were associated with specific HLA alleles at a false discovery rate of 0.05. The 87-base-pair reads could not distinguish some IMGT-functional V segments, including TRBV6-2 and TRBV6-3, so those segments were excluded. Three of the identified cytomegalovirus-associated TCR beta chains were confirmed in vitro to be specific for cytomegalovirus antigens. Roughly uniform sequencing depth across donors was assumed in presence/absence analyses, although this assumption may not hold. A later analysis found that HLA-associated TCR beta chains were more clonally expanded and had lower generation probabilities than equally common non-associated chains. Compared with the approximately 720-donor mean, donors in an Asian-associated ancestry cluster had fewer N-insertions in productive TCRs, according to a later genetic analysis. Several of the top co-occurrence clusters appeared to be linked to parvovirus B19, influenza, CMV and Epstein-Barr virus, according to a later analysis. In a later analysis, most CMV-associated TCR beta chains were found to appear HLA-restricted, with HLA associations seemingly driven largely by CMV exposure. V-gene and J-gene trimming of TCR beta chains was associated with a missense DCLRE1C variant in a later genetic analysis, and the association was replicated in an independent cohort. A later analysis found that TCR association rates varied across HLA loci, with DRB1 alleles showing the most associated TCRs and HLA-C alleles the fewest. A further reported finding was that TCR beta sequences accurately predicted the HLA-A and HLA-B alleles for most subjects in the first cohort. Immune exposure information for the cohort was limited to CMV serostatus. Linkage disequilibrium might explain the correlated functional status among segregating V segments, but an unknown experimental factor could not be excluded. This cohort had only TCR beta chains sequenced, and the lack of alpha or paired-chain data limited which features could be detected. A group of highly shared sequence variants was considered likely to be a technical artifact of the sequencing pipeline. When HLA alleles, especially DR and DQ, strongly co-occurred, TCR associations were difficult to assign to individual alleles. In an earlier analysis of 500 to 650 of the donors, most TCR beta V segments appeared in productive rearrangements about 90% or about 30% of the time, broadly matching IMGT annotations. The classifier was reported to diagnose cytomegalovirus status with high specificity and sensitivity in both the original cohort and the validation cohort.

The cohort was made up of 650 to 700 healthy bone marrow donors. At the time of sampling, every cohort member was nominally healthy, though immune exposures that went unrecorded were likely present. The donor was CMV seronegative and belonged to the group of around 350 seronegative cohort members. A peripheral blood sample was collected from each donor, and TCR beta sequencing was performed on peripheral blood mononuclear cells. Genomic DNA extraction from the blood cell samples was performed with the Qiagen DNeasy Blood Extraction Kit. This clone came up once. Its antigen remains undetermined. No base-level quality is on record; no much larger clone is a single base apart. Library preparation employed the immunoSEQ multiplex PCR assay. For the multiplex PCR, a mixture combining 60 forward primers for TCR Vbeta segments and 13 reverse primers for TCR Jbeta segments was used. The CDR3 region of rearranged TCR beta genes was amplified from genomic DNA with a multiplex PCR assay. The amplified TCR beta libraries were sequenced on the Illumina HiSeq System as 87-base-pair reads. The published analysis was carried out like this. A later analysis tallied 75 million to 85 million unique TCR beta chains across the 640 or so repertoires, and approximately 12 million of those chains were shared by two or more donors. Raw reads were error-corrected and collapsed into unique sequences by a nearest-neighbor algorithm in which closely related sequences were merged to remove PCR and sequencing errors. To assign V, D and J gene segments, CDR3 sequences were aligned to IMGT reference sequences. For a sequence to be retained, a match of at least six nucleotides was required to both a V gene segment and a J gene segment. A rearrangement counted as productive if the CDR3 had no stop codons and remained in frame with V and J, and every other rearrangement counted as non-productive. CDR3 was defined by IMGT convention, running from the second conserved V-encoded cysteine to the conserved J-encoded phenylalanine. Sequences without an unambiguous match to a single V gene segment were excluded from the earlier analysis of a few hundred of the donors. In an earlier analysis of almost 600 of the donors, a V segment was called functional when productive rearrangements were above 56.7%, and segregating when the standard deviation between donors exceeded 5%. A statistical classification framework was built to diagnose cytomegalovirus status from the catalog of TCR beta chain sequences. In a later analysis, V and J genes were assigned by comparing TCR nucleotide sequences against IMGT/GENE-DB human TR gene sequences. In a later analysis, CDR3 sequences and most-parsimonious VDJ recombination scenarios were assigned using the TCRdist pipeline. In a later analysis, each TCR beta chain was defined by its CDR3 amino acid sequence together with its V-gene family, and reads lacking a unique V-gene family were excluded. A later analysis removed 592 highly shared, low-generation-probability nucleotide sequences to deal with suspected cross-contamination and a sequencing artifact. A later analysis calculated a clonal expansion index for each public chain from normalized within-repertoire ranks of inferred template counts. In a later analysis, generation probabilities were computed with a VDJ recombination model fitted to out-of-frame rearrangements, and the resulting probabilities were checked against IGoR. A later analysis scored TCR-TCR, TCR-HLA and TCR-CMV co-occurrence with hypergeometric tests, applying a repertoire-size bias correction to TCR pairs. In a later analysis, false discovery rates were estimated by permuting HLA or CMV assignments 20 times. In a later analysis, co-occurring TCRs were grouped with DBSCAN, and TCRdist sequence similarity was added when clustering was performed within HLA-allele-positive subsets. Repertoires with fewer than 30,000 or more than 120,000 public chains, plus five repertoires with anomalous nucleotide sharing, were excluded from co-occurrence clustering. Held by TCRdb, this immuneACCESS table contains in-frame sequences only and omits some clones. Under half of the omission traces to an unresolved V gene where checked; the cause of the rest is unknown. The DNA gave D and trimming, while V, J and clone size come from that table. The sample data list roughly 200,000 clones, and roughly 78% of these were observed just once. The ten largest clones capture under 0.8% of the sample.

V loses 2 bases of germline sequence and J loses 2 bases, and the interval between the two ends is 7 bases. The germline V gene encodes CDR1 MNHNS and CDR2 SASEGT. CDR3 length: 13 amino acids, cysteine to phenylalanine. Only the CDR3 DNA is retained, 39 bases long and in frame from the first base. The chain uses TRBV6-1 and TRBJ2-7, with no D gene named confidently. The TCR sequence derives from a boy younger than 18 in good health and CMV-seronegative. Sequencing input: PBMCs. The CDR3 corresponds to CASSEWSAYEQYF. The DNA sequence reads TGTGCCAGCAGTGAATGGTCGGCCTACGAGCAGTACTTC.